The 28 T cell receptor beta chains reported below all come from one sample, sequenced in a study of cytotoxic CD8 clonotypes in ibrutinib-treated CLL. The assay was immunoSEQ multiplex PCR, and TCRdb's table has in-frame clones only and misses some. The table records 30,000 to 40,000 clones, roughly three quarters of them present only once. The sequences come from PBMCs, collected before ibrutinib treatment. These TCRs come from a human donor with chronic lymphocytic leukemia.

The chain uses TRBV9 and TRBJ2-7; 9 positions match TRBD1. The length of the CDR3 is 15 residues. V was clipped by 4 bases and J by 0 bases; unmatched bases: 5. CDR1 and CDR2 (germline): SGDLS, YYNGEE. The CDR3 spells CASSPTGGNSYEQYF. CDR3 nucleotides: TGTGCCAGCAGCCCCACAGGGGGCAACTCCTACGAGCAGTACTTC.

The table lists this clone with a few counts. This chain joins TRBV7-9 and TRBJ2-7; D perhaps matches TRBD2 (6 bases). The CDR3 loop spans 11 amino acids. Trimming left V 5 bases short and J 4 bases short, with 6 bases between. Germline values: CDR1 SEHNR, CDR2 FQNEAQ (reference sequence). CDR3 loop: CASSRGYEQYF. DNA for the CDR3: TGTGCCAGCAGCCGGGGGTACGAGCAGTACTTC. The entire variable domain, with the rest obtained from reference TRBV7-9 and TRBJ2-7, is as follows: DTGVSQNPRHKITKRGQNVTFRCDPISEHNRLYWYRQTLGQGPEFLTYFQNEAQLEKSRLLSDRFSAERPKGSFSTLEIQRTEQGDSAMYLCASSRGYEQYFGPGTRLTVT.

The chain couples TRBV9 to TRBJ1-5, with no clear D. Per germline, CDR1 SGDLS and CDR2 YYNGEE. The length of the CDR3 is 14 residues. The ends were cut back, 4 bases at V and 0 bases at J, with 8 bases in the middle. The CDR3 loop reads CASSTMDSNQPQHF. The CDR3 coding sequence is TGTGCCAGCAGCACCATGGATAGCAATCAGCCCCAGCATTTT.

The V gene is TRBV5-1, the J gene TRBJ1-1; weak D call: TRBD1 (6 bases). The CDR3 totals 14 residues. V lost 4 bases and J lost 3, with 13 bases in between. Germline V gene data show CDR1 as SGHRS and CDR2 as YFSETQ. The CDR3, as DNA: TGCGCCAGCAGCACACAGGGTCGGCACACTGAAGCTTTCTTT. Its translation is CASSTQGRHTEAFF.

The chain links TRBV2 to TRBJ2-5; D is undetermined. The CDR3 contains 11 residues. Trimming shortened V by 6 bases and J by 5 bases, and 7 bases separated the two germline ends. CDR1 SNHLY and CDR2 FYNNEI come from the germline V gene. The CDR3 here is CASRSRETQYF. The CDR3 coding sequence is TGTGCCAGCAGGAGTCGGGAGACCCAGTACTTC. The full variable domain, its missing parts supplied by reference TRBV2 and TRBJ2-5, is EPEVTQTPSHQVTQMGQEVILRCVPISNHLYFYWYRQILGQKVEFLVSFYNNEISEKSEIFDDQFSVERPDGSNFTLKIRSTKLEDSAMYFCASRSRETQYFGPGTRLLVL.

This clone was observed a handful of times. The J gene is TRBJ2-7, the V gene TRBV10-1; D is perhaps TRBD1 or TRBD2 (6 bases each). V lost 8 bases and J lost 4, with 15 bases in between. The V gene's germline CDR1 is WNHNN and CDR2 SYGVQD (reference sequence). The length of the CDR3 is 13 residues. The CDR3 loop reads CASPRGVGYEQYF. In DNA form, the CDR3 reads TGCGCCAGCCCAAGGGGGGTTGGATACGAGCAGTACTTC.

The CDR3 reads CASSQGTGTKNNEQFF. CDR3 nucleotides: TGCGCCAGCAGCCAAGGGACCGGGACTAAGAACAATGAGCAGTTCTTC. The J gene is TRBJ2-1, the V gene TRBV4-1; 7 bases agree with TRBD2. J lost 5 bases, V lost 1 base, and 8 bases had no gene match. CDR3 size: 16 residues. CDR1 MGHRA and CDR2 YSYEKL come from the germline V gene.

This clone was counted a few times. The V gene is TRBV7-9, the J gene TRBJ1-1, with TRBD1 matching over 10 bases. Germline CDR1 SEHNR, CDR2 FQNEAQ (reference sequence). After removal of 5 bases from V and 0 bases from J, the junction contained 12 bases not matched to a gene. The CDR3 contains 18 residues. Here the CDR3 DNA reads TGTGCCAGCAGCCCCCGGACAGGGGGGTTCGGGATGAACACTGAAGCTTTCTTT. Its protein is CASSPRTGGFGMNTEAFF. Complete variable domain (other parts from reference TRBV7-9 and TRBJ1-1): DTGVSQNPRHKITKRGQNVTFRCDPISEHNRLYWYRQTLGQGPEFLTYFQNEAQLEKSRLLSDRFSAERPKGSFSTLEIQRTEQGDSAMYLCASSPRTGGFGMNTEAFFGQGTRLTVV.

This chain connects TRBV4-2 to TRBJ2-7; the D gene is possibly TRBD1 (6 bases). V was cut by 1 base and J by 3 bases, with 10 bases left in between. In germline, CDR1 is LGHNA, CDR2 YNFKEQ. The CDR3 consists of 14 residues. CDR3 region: CASSQGTQGYEQYF. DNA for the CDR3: TGTGCCAGCAGCCAAGGAACACAGGGCTACGAGCAGTACTTC.

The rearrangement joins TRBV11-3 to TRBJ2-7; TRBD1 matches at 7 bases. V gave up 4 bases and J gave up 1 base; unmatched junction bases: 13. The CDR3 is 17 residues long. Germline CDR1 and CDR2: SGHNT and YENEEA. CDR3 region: CASSSPTWTGRSYEQYF. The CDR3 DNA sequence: TGTGCCAGCAGCTCACCAACATGGACAGGCCGTTCCTACGAGCAGTACTTC.

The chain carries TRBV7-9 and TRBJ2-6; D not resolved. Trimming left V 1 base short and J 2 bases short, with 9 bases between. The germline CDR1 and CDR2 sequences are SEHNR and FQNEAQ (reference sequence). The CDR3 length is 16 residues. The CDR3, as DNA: TGTGCCAGCAGCTTAGATTGGGTTGCTGGGGCCAACGTCCTGACTTTC. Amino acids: CASSLDWVAGANVLTF.

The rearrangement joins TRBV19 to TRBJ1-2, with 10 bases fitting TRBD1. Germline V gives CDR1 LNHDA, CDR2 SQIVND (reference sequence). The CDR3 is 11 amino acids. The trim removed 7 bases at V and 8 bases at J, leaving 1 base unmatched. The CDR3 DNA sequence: TGTGCCAGTACGACAGGGGGCGGCTACACCTTC. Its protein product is CASTTGGGYTF. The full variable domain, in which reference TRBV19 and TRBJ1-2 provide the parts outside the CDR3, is DGGITQSPKYLFRKEGQNVTLSCEQNLNHDAMYWYRQDPGQGLRLIYYSQIVNDFQKGDIAEGYSVSREKKESFPLTVTSAQKNPTAFYLCASTTGGGYTFGSGTRLTVV.

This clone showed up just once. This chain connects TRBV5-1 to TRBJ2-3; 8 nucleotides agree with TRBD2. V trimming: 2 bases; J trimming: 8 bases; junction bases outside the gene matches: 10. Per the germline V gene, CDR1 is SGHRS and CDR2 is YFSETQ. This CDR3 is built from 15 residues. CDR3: CASSFDSGGGGTQYF. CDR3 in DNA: TGCGCCAGCAGCTTCGACAGCGGGGGCGGTGGTACGCAGTATTTT.

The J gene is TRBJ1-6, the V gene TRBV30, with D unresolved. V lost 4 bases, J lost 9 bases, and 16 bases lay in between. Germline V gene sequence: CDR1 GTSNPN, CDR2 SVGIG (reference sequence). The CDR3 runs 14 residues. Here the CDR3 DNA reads TGTGCCTGGACCCTGGGAGCCTCCAGTTCACCCCTCCACTTT. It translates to CAWTLGASSSPLHF.

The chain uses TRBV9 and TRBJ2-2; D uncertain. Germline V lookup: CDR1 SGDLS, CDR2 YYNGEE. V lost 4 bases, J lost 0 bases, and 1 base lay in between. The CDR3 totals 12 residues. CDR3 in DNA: TGTGCCAGCAGCCCGAACACCGGGGAGCTGTTTTTT. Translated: CASSPNTGELFF.

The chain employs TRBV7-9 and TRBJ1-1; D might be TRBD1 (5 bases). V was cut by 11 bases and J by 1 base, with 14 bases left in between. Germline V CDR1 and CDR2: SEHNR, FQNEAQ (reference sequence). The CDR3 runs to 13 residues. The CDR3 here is CASAGSPNTEAFF. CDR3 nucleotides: TGTGCCTCGGCAGGGTCCCCGAACACTGAAGCTTTCTTT.

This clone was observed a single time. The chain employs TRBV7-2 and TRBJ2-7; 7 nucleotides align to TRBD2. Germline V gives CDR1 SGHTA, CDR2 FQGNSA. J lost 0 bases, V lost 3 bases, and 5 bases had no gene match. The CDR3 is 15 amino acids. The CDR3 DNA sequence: TGTGCCAGCAGCTTTGGGGGGGACTCCTCCTACGAGCAGTACTTC. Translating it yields CASSFGGDSSYEQYF.

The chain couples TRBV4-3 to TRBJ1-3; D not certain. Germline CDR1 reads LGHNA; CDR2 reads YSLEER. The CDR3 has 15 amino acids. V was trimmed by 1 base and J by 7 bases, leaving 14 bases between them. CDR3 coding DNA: TGCGCCAGCAGCCAAGGATCGGGTGGGCTCAACACCATATATTTT. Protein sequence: CASSQGSGGLNTIYF.

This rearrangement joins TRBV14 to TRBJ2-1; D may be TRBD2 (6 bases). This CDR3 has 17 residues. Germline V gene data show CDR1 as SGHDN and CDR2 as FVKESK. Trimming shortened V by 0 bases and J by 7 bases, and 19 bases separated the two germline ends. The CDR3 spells CASSQDSGTEVYNEQFF. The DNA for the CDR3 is TGTGCCAGCAGCCAAGATTCAGGGACTGAGGTTTATAATGAGCAGTTCTTC.

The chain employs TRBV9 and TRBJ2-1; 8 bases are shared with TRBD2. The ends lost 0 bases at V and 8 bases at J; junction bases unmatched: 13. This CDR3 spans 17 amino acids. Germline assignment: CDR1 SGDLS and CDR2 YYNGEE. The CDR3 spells CASSVGPGLDLVDEQFF. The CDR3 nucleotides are TGTGCCAGCAGCGTAGGGCCGGGACTAGACCTGGTGGATGAGCAGTTCTTC.

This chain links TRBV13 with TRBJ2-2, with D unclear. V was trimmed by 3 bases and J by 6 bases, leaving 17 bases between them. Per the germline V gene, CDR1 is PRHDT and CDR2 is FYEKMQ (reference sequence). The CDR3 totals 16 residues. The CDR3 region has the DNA TGTGCCAGCAGCTTTCTTTTTTTGACTCGGCCCGGGGAGCTGTTTTTT. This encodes CASSFLFLTRPGELFF.

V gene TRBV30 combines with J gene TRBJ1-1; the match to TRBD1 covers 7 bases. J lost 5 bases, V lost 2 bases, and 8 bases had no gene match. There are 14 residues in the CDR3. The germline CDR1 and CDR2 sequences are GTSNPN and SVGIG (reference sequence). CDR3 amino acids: CAWSHTGVRTEAFF. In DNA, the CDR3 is TGTGCCTGGAGTCACACAGGGGTCAGGACTGAAGCTTTCTTT.

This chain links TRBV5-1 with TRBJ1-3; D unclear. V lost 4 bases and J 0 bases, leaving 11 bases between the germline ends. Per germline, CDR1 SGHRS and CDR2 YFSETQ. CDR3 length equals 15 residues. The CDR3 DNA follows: TGCGCCAGCAGCCGCGGCGCAACCTCTGGAAACACCATATATTTT. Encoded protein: CASSRGATSGNTIYF.

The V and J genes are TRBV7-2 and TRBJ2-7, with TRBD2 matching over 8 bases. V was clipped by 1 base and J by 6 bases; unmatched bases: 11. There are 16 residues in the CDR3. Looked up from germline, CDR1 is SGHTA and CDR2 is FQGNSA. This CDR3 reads CASSLVPGTRGFEQYF. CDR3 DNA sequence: TGTGCCAGCAGCTTAGTTCCCGGGACTAGGGGATTCGAGCAGTACTTC.

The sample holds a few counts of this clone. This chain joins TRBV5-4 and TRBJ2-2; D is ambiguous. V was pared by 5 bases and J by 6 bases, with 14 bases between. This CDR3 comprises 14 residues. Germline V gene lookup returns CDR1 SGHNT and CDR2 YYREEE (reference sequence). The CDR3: CASRTDTAAGELFF. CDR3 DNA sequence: TGTGCCAGCAGAACCGACACCGCCGCCGGGGAGCTGTTTTTT.

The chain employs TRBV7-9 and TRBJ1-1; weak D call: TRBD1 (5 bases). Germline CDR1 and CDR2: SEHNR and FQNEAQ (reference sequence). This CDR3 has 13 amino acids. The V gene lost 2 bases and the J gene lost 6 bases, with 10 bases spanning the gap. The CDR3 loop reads CASSLQGASEAFF. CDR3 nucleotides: TGTGCCAGCAGCTTACAGGGAGCGTCTGAAGCTTTCTTT. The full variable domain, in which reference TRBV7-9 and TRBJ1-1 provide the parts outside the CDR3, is DTGVSQNPRHKITKRGQNVTFRCDPISEHNRLYWYRQTLGQGPEFLTYFQNEAQLEKSRLLSDRFSAERPKGSFSTLEIQRTEQGDSAMYLCASSLQGASEAFFGQGTRLTVV.

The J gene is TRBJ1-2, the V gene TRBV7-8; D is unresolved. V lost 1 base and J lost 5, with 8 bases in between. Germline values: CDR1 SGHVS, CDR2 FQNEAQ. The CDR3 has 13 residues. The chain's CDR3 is CASSLDTPYGYTF. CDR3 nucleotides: TGTGCCAGCAGCTTAGATACACCTTATGGCTACACCTTC.

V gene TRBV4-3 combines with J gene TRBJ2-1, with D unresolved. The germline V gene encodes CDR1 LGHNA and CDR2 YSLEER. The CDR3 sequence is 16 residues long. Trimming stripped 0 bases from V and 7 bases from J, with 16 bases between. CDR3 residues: CASSQDRAPIRNEQFF. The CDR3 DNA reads TGCGCCAGCAGCCAAGATCGCGCTCCAATCCGAAATGAGCAGTTCTTC.